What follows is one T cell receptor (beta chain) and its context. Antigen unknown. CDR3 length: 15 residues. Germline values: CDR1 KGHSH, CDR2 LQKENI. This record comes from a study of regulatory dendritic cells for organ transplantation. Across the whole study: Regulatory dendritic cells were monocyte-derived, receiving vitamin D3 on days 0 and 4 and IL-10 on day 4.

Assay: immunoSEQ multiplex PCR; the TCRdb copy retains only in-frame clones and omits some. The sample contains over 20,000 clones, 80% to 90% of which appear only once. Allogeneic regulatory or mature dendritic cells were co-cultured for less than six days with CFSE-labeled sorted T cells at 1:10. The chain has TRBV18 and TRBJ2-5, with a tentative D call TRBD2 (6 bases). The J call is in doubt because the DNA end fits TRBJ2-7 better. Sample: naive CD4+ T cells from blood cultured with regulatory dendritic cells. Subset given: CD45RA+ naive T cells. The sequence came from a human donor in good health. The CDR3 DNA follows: TGTGCCAGCTCACCCGAGTTGGGAGGCGGTCACGAGCAGTACTTC. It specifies CASSPELGGGHEQYF.